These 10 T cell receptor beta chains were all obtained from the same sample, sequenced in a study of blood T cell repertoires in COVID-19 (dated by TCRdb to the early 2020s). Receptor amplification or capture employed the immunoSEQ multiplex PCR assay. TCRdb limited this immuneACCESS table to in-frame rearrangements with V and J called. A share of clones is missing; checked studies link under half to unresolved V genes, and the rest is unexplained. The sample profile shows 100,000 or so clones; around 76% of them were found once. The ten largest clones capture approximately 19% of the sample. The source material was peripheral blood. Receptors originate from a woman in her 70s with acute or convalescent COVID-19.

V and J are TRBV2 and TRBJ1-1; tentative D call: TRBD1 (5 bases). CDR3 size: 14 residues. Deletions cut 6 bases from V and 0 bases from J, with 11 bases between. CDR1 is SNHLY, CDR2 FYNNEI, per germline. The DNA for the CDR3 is TGTGCCAGCAGGCCTTCCAGGGTGAACACTGAAGCTTTCTTT. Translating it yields CASRPSRVNTEAFF.

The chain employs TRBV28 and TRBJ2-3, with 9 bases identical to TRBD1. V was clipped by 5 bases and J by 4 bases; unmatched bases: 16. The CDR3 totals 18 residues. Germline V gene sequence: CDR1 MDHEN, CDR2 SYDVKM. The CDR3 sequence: CASSITDTGGADSDTQYF. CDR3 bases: TGTGCCAGCAGTATTACGGATACAGGGGGCGCGGACTCAGATACGCAGTATTTT.

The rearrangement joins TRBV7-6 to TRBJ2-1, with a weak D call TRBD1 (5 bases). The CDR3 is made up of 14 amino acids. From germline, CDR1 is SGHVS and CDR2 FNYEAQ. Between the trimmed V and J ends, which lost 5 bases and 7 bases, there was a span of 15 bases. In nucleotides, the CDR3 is TGTGCCAGCAGCCAACGCCCCCAGGGAAATGAGCAGTTCTTC. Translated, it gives CASSQRPQGNEQFF.

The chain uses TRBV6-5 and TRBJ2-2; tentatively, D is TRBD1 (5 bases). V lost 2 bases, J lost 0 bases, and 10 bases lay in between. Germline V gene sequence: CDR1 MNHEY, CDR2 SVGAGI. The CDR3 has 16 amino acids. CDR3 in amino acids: CASSYARAANTGELFF. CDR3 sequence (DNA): TGTGCCAGCAGTTACGCCAGGGCAGCGAACACCGGGGAGCTGTTTTTT.

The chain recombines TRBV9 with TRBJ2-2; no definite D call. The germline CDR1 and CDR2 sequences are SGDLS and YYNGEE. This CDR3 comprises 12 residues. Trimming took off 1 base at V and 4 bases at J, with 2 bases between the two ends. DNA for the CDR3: TGTGCCAGCAGCGTACGCACCGGGGAGCTGTTTTTT. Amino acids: CASSVRTGELFF.

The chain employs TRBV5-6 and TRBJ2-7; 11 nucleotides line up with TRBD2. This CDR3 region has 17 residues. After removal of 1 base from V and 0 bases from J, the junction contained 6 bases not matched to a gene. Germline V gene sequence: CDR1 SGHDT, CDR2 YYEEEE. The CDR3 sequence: CASSLRLAGGLSYEQYF. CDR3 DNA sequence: TGTGCCAGCAGCTTGCGCCTAGCGGGGGGACTCTCCTACGAGCAGTACTTC.

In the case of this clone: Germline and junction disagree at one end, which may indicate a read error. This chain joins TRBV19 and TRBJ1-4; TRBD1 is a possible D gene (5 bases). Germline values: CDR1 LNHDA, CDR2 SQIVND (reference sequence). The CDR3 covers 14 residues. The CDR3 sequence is CASRMGGLNEKLFF. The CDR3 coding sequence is TGTGCCAGTCGTATGGGGGGTCTTAATGAAAAACTGTTTTTT. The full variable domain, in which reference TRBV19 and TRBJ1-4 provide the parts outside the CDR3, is DGGITQSPKYLFRKEGQNVTLSCEQNLNHDAMYWYRQDPGQGLRLIYYSQIVNDFQKGDIAEGYSVSREKKESFPLTVTSAQKNPTAFYLCASRMGGLNEKLFFGSGTQLSVL.

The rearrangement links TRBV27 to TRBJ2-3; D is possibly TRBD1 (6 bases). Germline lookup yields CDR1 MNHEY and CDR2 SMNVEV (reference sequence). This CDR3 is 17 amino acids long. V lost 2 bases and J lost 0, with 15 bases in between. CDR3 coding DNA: TGTGCCAGCAGTTTAGGGACAAGGCCTTCTAGCACAGATACGCAGTATTTT. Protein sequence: CASSLGTRPSSTDTQYF.

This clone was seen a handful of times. This CDR3 reads CAWSGTGNQPQHF. Written as DNA, the CDR3 is TGTGCCTGGAGTGGTACAGGGAATCAGCCCCAGCATTTT. The rearrangement uses TRBV30 and TRBJ1-5; perhaps TRBD1 as D (6 bases). Germline V gene lookup returns CDR1 GTSNPN and CDR2 SVGIG (reference sequence). Trimming took 1 base from V and 4 from J, leaving 8 bases between them. The CDR3 is 13 amino acids.

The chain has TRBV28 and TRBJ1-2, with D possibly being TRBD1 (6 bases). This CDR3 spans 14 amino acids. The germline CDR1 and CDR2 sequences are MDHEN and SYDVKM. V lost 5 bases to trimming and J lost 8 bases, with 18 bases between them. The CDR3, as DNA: TGTGCCAGCAGTCCGGGACATTTATCGGGGGGCTACACCTTC. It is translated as CASSPGHLSGGYTF.